A selection of T cell receptor beta chains follows, all from one sample in a study of T cells expressing NK-cell markers. TCRdb reanalyzed the 5' RACE reads and collapses them to one entry per CDR3 protein, without DNA. The table for this sample gives just under 150,000 distinct CDR3 sequences. Sequencing was carried out using blood T cells: a sorted CD56 or NKG2C T cell subset, CD4+ or CD8+ T cells, or bulk PBMC T cells (not recorded which). These receptors came from a man aged 18 to 30 in good health. Both conserved end residues are part of each CDR3.

>TRBV10-2|TRBJ2-3
CASSESTGTYTQYF
>TRBV2|TRBJ1-1
CAIQWGGTEAFF
>TRBV6-1|TRBJ2-3
CASRSGYSTDTQYF
>TRBV27|TRBJ2-1
CASSQAGAYNEQFF
>TRBV5-8|TRBJ2-1
CASSWASGVNEQFF
>TRBV24-1|TRBJ2-5
CATSDEDIRTQYF
>TRBV20-1|TRBJ2-3
CSARSLAGGFGDTQYF
>TRBV28|TRBJ2-7
CASSYTLAGTTYEQYF
>TRBV20-1|TRBJ2-7
CSVIREISGEQYF
>TRBV11-2|TRBJ2-1
CASSLGLSGSKNEQFF
>TRBV29-1|TRBJ2-1
CSVEDGTGRYNEQFF
>TRBV14|TRBJ2-1
CASSPPGDYNEQFF
>TRBV29-1|TRBJ2-1
CSAGQGEAEQFF
>TRBV7-2|TRBJ2-7
CASSPPGLGVYEQYF
>TRBV18|TRBJ2-1
CASSPPIAGVNEQFF
>TRBV4-1|TRBJ2-1
CASSQDRGILFEQFF
>TRBV13|TRBJ2-1
CASSLVAGDNEQFF